The present TCR beta chain was sequenced within a study of cytomegalovirus exposure and HLA in healthy donors. CDR3 size: 16 residues. Deletions cut 0 bases from V and 7 bases from J, with 17 bases between. From germline, CDR1 is LGHNA and CDR2 YSLEER. As for this clone: No antigen is known for it.

The PCR ran on 60 Vbeta and 13 Jbeta primers. The repertoire was sequenced with immunoSEQ multiplex PCR; TCRdb's copy has only in-frame clones and lacks some. The sample table sets out roughly 62,000 clones. General observations from the study: In a later analysis, productive TCRs from donors in an Asian-associated ancestry cluster reportedly carried fewer N-insertions than the cohort mean. With later analysis, a missense DCLRE1C variant became linked to TCR beta V- and J-gene trimming. Analyses of presence and absence presupposed an approximately uniform sequencing depth across donors.

The donors were healthy bone marrow donors. The J gene is TRBJ2-3, the V gene TRBV4-3; perhaps TRBD2 as D (5 bases). What was sequenced was PBMCs. This clonotype was obtained from a male donor in good health and CMV-seronegative. CDR3 sequence reads: CASSQDLAPVSNTQYF. The CDR3 nucleotides are TGCGCCAGCAGCCAAGATTTAGCGCCCGTTTCGAATACGCAGTATTTT.